The 2 T cell receptor beta chains below were found in one sample sequenced in a study of T cell responses to AZD1222 COVID-19 vaccine. Some clones are missing from TCRdb's copy, which holds only in-frame ones; the method was immunoSEQ multiplex PCR. The data hold 110,000 to 150,000 clones, with 85% to 90% observed a single time. The sample was peripheral blood, taken on day 0 of AZD1222 vaccination. Receptors originate from an adult in good health.

This clone was seen only a few times. This rearrangement joins TRBV7-8 to TRBJ2-3; possible D gene TRBD2, 6 bases. CDR1 is SGHVS, CDR2 FQNEAQ, per germline. CDR3 size: 14 residues. The V gene lost 7 bases and the J gene lost 1 base, with 12 bases spanning the gap. The CDR3 loop is CASTLTGGTDTQYF. CDR3 nucleotide sequence: TGTGCCAGCACACTCACGGGGGGCACAGATACGCAGTATTTT.

The rearrangement links TRBV3-1 (or the pseudogene TRBV3-2) to TRBJ1-1; unclear D gene. V lost 5 bases and J 0 bases, leaving 10 bases between the germline ends. The CDR3 extends over 14 amino acids. Germline CDR1 is LGHDT and CDR2 is YNNKEL (reference sequence). The CDR3, as DNA: TGTGCCAGCAGCTCCCTCGGGGTGAACACTGAAGCTTTCTTT. Translating gives CASSSLGVNTEAFF.